This T cell receptor beta chain is drawn from a study of shared clonotypes between healthy human individuals. Study conclusions and caveats: A limitation of the genetic and exposure-history diversity represented arose from few donors.

In the case of this clone: Its target is not known.

The test was conducted at deep level. Sequenced by immunoSEQ multiplex PCR; TCRdb stores in-frame clones only, minus some. The data show some 2,000,000 clones, 95% seen once. CDR3 size: 15 residues. The V and J ends lost 6 bases and 4 bases, in that order; junction bases with no gene match: 12. Germline values: CDR1 MNHEY, CDR2 SVGAGI. This clonotype was obtained from a young man in good health. The rearrangement uses TRBV6-5 and TRBJ2-7; TRBD2 aligns across 7 bases. The material sequenced was naive CD4+ T cells sorted from blood. Subset meaning: CD45RA+ positively selected. The CDR3 sequence is CASREPGTTSYEQYF. CDR3 bases: TGTGCCAGCAGGGAACCCGGGACTACATCGTACGAGCAGTACTTC.